The entry below gives a single TCR beta chain sequence along with its context. Its antigen has not been determined. No per-base quality is available; no much larger clone lies one base away. The data derive from a study of blood T cell repertoires in COVID-19 (TCRdb year 2020). In terms of the full investigation: Samples from collaborators originated in the United States, Italy and Spain and spanned both the acute and convalescent phases of COVID-19. The material from the prospective study consisted of cDNA or gDNA derived from T cells, B-cell-depleted T cells, or PBMCs. Deeply sampled blood TCRbeta repertoires from subjects exposed to, actively infected with, or recovered from COVID-19 were included in the dataset. The repertoires were made available in a free public database intended to serve as a resource for research on the immune response to SARS-CoV-2. The samples were drawn from the first 160 participants of the ongoing ImmuneRACE study and from 950 to 1,500 subjects provided by 6 global collaborators. Sample metadata almost always included a de-identified subject ID, COVID-19 status, age in years and sex. HLA class I and class II types, where available, came from metadata supplied by the sample provider rather than from assay-based typing. What the authors observed across the whole study: The quantity of clinical and demographic metadata differed by source and by participant and was supplied without curation.

TCRbeta CDR3 regions were amplified from genomic DNA by means of the immunoSEQ Assay, a bias-controlled multiplex PCR. The study's own analysis went as follows. The number of nucleated cells in each sample was estimated by amplification of reference gene primers within the assay. To quantify the absolute abundance of each unique TCRbeta CDR3 rearrangement, sequence reads were collapsed and filtered. For each sample, productive Simpson clonality was calculated by taking the square root of Simpson's diversity index across productive rearrangements. The table comes from immuneACCESS by way of TCRdb, which keeps in-frame sequences with V and J called. Part of the clones is missing from these tables; in studies checked, under half for an unresolved V gene and the rest for unknown reasons. That table supplies the V and J calls and clone size; D and trimming were determined from the DNA. In this sample the table shows around 120,000 clones, almost 90% of which occur a single time. About 4% of the sample is taken by the ten largest.

There are 18 amino acids in the CDR3, from cysteine to phenylalanine inclusive. Just the 54-base CDR3 DNA is kept, in frame starting at base 1. From V the trimming removes 2 bases and from J it removes 4 bases, while the gene matches leave 17 bases of the junction unaccounted for. In the germline V gene (reference sequence), CDR1 corresponds to LNHNV and CDR2 to YYDKDF. One collaborating source in Seattle enrolled patients while the patients were actively infected and followed the patients over time throughout the course of disease. Collaborating institutions collected whole blood in K2EDTA tubes following their own protocols. Collaborator samples were shipped for TCRbeta analysis as frozen whole blood, isolated PBMCs, or DNA extracted from either sample type.

This clonotype was obtained from a woman aged 55-70 years with COVID-19, enrolled during active disease. Sequencing was carried out using peripheral blood. Rearrangement joined TRBV15 to TRBJ2-7; 7 central bases correspond to TRBD1. The DNA sequence is TGTGCCACCAGCAGAACGACCGGGACAGTCTTAAATCGGTACGAGCAGTACTTC. Its coded protein is CATSRTTGTVLNRYEQYF.